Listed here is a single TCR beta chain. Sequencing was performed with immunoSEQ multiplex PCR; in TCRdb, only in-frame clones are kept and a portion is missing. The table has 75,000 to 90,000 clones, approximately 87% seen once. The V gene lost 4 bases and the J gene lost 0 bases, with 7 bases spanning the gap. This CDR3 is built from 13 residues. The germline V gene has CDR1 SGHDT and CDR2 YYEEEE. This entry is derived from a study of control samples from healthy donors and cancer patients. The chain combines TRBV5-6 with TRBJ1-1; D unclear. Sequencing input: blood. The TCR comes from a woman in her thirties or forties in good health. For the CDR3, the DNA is TGTGCCAGCAGCCCGGGGTTGAACACTGAAGCTTTCTTT. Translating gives CASSPGLNTEAFF.